The clone carrying this T cell receptor (beta chain) came up once. Germline V gene sequence: CDR1 SEHNR, CDR2 FQNEAQ (reference sequence). Deletions cut 1 base from V and 6 bases from J, with 13 bases between. This CDR3 has 15 residues. These data come from a study of blood T cell repertoires in COVID-19. The table came from immunoSEQ multiplex PCR; TCRdb's copy has only in-frame clones and leaves some out. Of approximately 200,000 clones listed, 84% are singletons. The rearrangement uses TRBV7-9 and TRBJ1-5; perhaps TRBD1 as D (6 bases). The material sequenced was PBMCs or T cells enriched from blood (not recorded which). The origin of this receptor is a woman aged 25 to 39 who had recovered from COVID-19. The CDR3 here is CASSLGGGASQPQHF. The CDR3 DNA follows: TGTGCCAGCAGCTTAGGGGGGGGCGCAAGTCAGCCCCAGCATTTT.